These 6 T cell receptor beta chains were all obtained from the same sample, sequenced in a study of OX40 agonist ivuxolimab in advanced cancers. Sequencing used immunoSEQ multiplex PCR; TCRdb keeps in-frame clones, though not all of them. The data hold nearly 95,000 clones, with approximately 94% observed a single time. Sequenced here: CD4+ or CD8+ T cells sorted from blood, sampled in a trial of the OX40 agonist ivuxolimab. All receptors come from an adult with an advanced solid tumor such as melanoma, head and neck, liver or kidney cancer.

The rearrangement joins TRBV7-6 to TRBJ1-4; D is possibly TRBD1 (5 bases). Trimming took off 4 bases at V and 7 bases at J, with 13 bases between the two ends. The germline CDR1 and CDR2 sequences are SGHVS and FNYEAQ. This CDR3 spans 14 amino acids. The CDR3 DNA sequence: TGTGCCAGCAGCTCGGGACCTCCCAGTGAAAAACTGTTTTTT. It codes for CASSSGPPSEKLFF.

This chain joins TRBV4-1 and TRBJ2-3; possibly TRBD2 for D (5 bases). The germline V gene has CDR1 MGHRA and CDR2 YSYEKL. The CDR3 extends over 15 amino acids. Trimming left V 0 bases short and J 0 bases short, with 7 bases between. CDR3 nucleotide sequence: TGCGCCAGCAGCCAAGAACCGGGGAGCACAGATACGCAGTATTTT. This gives the protein CASSQEPGSTDTQYF.

The J gene is TRBJ1-2, the V gene TRBV4-1, with D perhaps TRBD1 (5 bases). Trimming took off 4 bases at V and 4 bases at J, with 13 bases between the two ends. The CDR3 has 14 amino acids. From germline, CDR1 is MGHRA and CDR2 YSYEKL. Written as DNA, the CDR3 is TGCGCCAGCAGCCCAGGGACTTCCCCCTATGGCTACACCTTC. Amino acid sequence: CASSPGTSPYGYTF.

The chain links TRBV7-8 to TRBJ1-1; unclear D gene. This CDR3 has 10 amino acids. Per germline, CDR1 SGHVS and CDR2 FQNEAQ. V was trimmed by 8 bases and J by 11 bases, leaving 12 bases between them. The CDR3 region is CASDKGTAFF. The CDR3 DNA follows: TGTGCCAGCGATAAGGGAACGGCTTTCTTT.

The rearrangement joins TRBV7-9 to TRBJ2-5; TRBD1 is a possible D gene (5 bases). Trimming took 3 bases from V and 2 from J, leaving 10 bases between them. The germline gives CDR1 SEHNR, CDR2 FQNEAQ (reference sequence). This CDR3 has 14 amino acids. The CDR3 sequence: CASSFRDYQETQYF. CDR3 DNA: TGTGCCAGCAGCTTCAGGGATTATCAAGAGACCCAGTACTTC.

This chain uses TRBV2 with TRBJ2-7; the match to TRBD2 covers 8 bases. V dropped 9 bases and J dropped 0; count of bases not matched to a gene: 7. The CDR3 length is 14 residues. CDR1 is SNHLY, CDR2 FYNNEI, per germline. The CDR3 reads CASQTGGPSYEQYF. CDR3 nucleotides: TGTGCCAGTCAGACGGGGGGGCCCTCCTACGAGCAGTACTTC.